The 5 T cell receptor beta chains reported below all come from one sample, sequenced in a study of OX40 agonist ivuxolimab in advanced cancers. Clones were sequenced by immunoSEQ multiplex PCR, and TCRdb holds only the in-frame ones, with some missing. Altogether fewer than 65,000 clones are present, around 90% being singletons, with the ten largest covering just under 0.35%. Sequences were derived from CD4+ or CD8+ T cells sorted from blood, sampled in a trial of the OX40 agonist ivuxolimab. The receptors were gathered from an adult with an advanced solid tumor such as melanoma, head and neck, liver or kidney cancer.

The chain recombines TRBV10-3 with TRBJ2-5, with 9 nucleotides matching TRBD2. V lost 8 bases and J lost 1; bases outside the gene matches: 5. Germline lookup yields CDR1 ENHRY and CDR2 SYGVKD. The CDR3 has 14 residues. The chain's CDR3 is CAICSGGPQETQYF. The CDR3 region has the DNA TGTGCCATCTGCAGCGGGGGGCCCCAAGAGACCCAGTACTTC.

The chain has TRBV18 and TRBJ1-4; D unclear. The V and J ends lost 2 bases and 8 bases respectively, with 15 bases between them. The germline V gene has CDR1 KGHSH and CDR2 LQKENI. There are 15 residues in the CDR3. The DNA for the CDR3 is TGTGCCAGCTCACCAATAGAAGTCCCCAGAGAAAAACTGTTTTTT. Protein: CASSPIEVPREKLFF.

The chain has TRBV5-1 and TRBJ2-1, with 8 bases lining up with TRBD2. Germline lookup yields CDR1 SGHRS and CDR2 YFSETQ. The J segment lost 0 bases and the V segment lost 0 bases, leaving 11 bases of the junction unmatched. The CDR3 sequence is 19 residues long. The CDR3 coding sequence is TGCGCCAGCAGCTTGGTCGGGGCGGGGGGAACTAGCTCCTACAATGAGCAGTTCTTC. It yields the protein CASSLVGAGGTSSYNEQFF.

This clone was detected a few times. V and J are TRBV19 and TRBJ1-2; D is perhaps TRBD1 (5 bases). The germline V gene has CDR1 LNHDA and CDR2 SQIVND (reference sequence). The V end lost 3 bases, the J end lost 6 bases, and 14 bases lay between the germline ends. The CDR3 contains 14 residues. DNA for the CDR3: TGTGCCAGTAGTATGTTCGCAGGGAGGGATGGCTACACCTTC. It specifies CASSMFAGRDGYTF.

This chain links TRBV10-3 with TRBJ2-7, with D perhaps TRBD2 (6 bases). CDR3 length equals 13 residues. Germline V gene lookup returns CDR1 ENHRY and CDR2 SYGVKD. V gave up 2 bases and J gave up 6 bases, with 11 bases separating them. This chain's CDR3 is CAISETSMGEQYF. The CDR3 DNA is TGTGCCATCAGTGAGACTAGCATGGGCGAGCAGTACTTC.